The 14 T cell receptor beta chains reported below all come from one sample, sequenced in a study of cytomegalovirus exposure and HLA in healthy donors. The PCR made use of 60 Vbeta and 13 Jbeta primers. Data came from immunoSEQ multiplex PCR; TCRdb stores just in-frame clones and leaves some out. The repertoire holds tens of thousands of clones, with approximately 80% as singletons. The sample comprised PBMCs. The receptors were gathered from a man aged 25-45 years in good health and CMV-seronegative.

The count of this clone is one. The chain recombines TRBV11-2 with TRBJ1-3, with D perhaps TRBD1 (5 bases). V lost 1 base to trimming and J lost 3 bases, with 10 bases between them. This CDR3 comprises 15 residues. The germline V gene encodes CDR1 SGHAT and CDR2 FQNNGV. In DNA, the CDR3 is TGTGCCAGCAGCTTAGTCCAGGGCGTTGGAAACACCATATATTTT. Translated, it gives CASSLVQGVGNTIYF.

The chain couples TRBV7-8 to TRBJ2-7; TRBD1 might be the D (6 bases). The germline V and J ends were trimmed by 5 bases and 4 bases, with 15 bases remaining between them. Germline assignment: CDR1 SGHVS and CDR2 FQNEAQ. This CDR3 region has 14 residues. CDR3 sequence: CASSHGQSRYEQYF. The CDR3 nucleotides are TGTGCCAGCAGCCACGGACAGTCACGATACGAGCAGTACTTC.

J is TRBJ1-5 and V is TRBV10-3, with a possible D match to TRBD1 (6 bases). The CDR3 spans 15 residues. Trimming cost V 5 bases and J 5 bases, with 16 bases left between them. CDR1 and CDR2 (germline): ENHRY, SYGVKD. The CDR3 bases are TGTGCCATCAGTAATTTGGAGGCAGGGGATCAGCCCCAGCATTTT. Amino acid sequence: CAISNLEAGDQPQHF.

V gene TRBV30 combines with J gene TRBJ2-7; 7 nucleotides line up with TRBD1. The V segment lost 3 bases and the J segment 9 bases; nucleotides outside the gene matches: 8. The germline gives CDR1 GTSNPN, CDR2 SVGIG (reference sequence). CDR3 size: 12 residues. CDR3 protein: CAWSGTERLQYF. The CDR3 nucleotides are TGTGCCTGGAGCGGGACAGAACGGCTGCAGTACTTC.

V is TRBV15 and J is TRBJ2-7; a possible D gene is TRBD1 (5 bases). Germline V lookup: CDR1 LNHNV, CDR2 YYDKDF (reference sequence). Trimming pared 2 bases from V and 0 bases from J, leaving 14 bases between. The CDR3 spans 16 residues. The CDR3 sequence is CATSRTNRSRSYEQYF. The CDR3 region has the DNA TGTGCCACCAGCAGAACGAACAGGTCCCGCTCCTACGAGCAGTACTTC. The variable domain in full, with the rest retrieved from reference TRBV15 and TRBJ2-7, is DAMVIQNPRYQVTQFGKPVTLSCSQTLNHNVMYWYQQKSSQAPKLLFHYYDKDFNNEADTPDNFQSRRPNTSFCFLDIRSPGLGDTAMYLCATSRTNRSRSYEQYFGPGTRLTVT.

The chain links TRBV29-1 to TRBJ1-2; TRBD1 matches at 10 bases. The CDR3 is 13 residues long. The junction had 6 bases not matched to a gene; V was cut back by 3 bases and J by 8 bases. Looked up from germline, CDR1 is SQVTM and CDR2 is ANQGSEA. DNA for the CDR3: TGCAGCGTTGAGACTGACAGGGGGCACGGCTACACCTTC. Protein sequence: CSVETDRGHGYTF.

V and J are TRBV27 and TRBJ2-2; D not resolved. Deletions cut 5 bases from V and 2 bases from J, with 15 bases between. The germline CDR1 and CDR2 sequences are MNHEY and SMNVEV (reference sequence). The CDR3 totals 16 residues. This chain's CDR3 is CASSPSVQTNTGELFF. The CDR3 coding sequence is TGTGCCAGCAGTCCCTCGGTTCAGACAAACACCGGGGAGCTGTTTTTT.

This clone was counted a few times. The chain is built from TRBV7-9 and TRBJ2-1; TRBD2 aligns across 10 bases. V lost 5 bases to trimming and J lost 5 bases; unmatched junction nucleotides: 9. The CDR3 covers 16 residues. Germline V gives CDR1 SEHNR, CDR2 FQNEAQ (reference sequence). CDR3 sequence reads: CASSAETSGLNNEQFF. CDR3 bases: TGTGCCAGCAGCGCCGAGACTAGCGGGTTAAACAATGAGCAGTTCTTC.

The V and J genes are TRBV5-5 and TRBJ1-2; 7 nucleotides agree with TRBD1. Germline V gives CDR1 SGHKS, CDR2 YYEKEE (reference sequence). Trimming removed 3 bases from V and 8 bases from J; junction bases left unmatched: 13. There are 15 residues in the CDR3. The DNA for the CDR3 is TGTGCCAGCAGCTCGATCCGGACAGGCAACTTGGGCTACACCTTC. Translating gives CASSSIRTGNLGYTF.

The chain is built from TRBV27 and TRBJ2-1, with 7 bases matching TRBD2. Trimming cost V 0 bases and J 6 bases; bases outside gene matches: 8. CDR3 size: 16 residues. Per the germline V gene, CDR1 is MNHEY and CDR2 is SMNVEV (reference sequence). The CDR3 DNA reads as TGTGCCAGCAGTTTATCCGGGACGGGAGGTATCAATGAGCAGTTCTTC. Protein sequence: CASSLSGTGGINEQFF.

The chain recombines TRBV7-3 with TRBJ1-2, with TRBD1 matching over 9 bases. The CDR3 is 19 residues long. The germline gives CDR1 SGHTA, CDR2 FQGTGA. After removal of 0 bases from V and 5 bases from J, the junction contained 16 bases not matched to a gene. CDR3 amino acids: CASSLTPSGQGHRLYGYTF. In DNA form, the CDR3 reads TGTGCCAGCAGCTTAACGCCTTCGGGACAGGGACACCGATTATATGGCTACACCTTC. The variable domain in full, with the rest retrieved from reference TRBV7-3 and TRBJ1-2, is GAGVSQTPSNKVTEKGKYVELRCDPISGHTALYWYRQSLGQGPEFLIYFQGTGAADDSGLPNDRFFAVRPEGSVSTLKIQRTERGDSAVYLCASSLTPSGQGHRLYGYTFGSGTRLTVV.

This clone was picked up one time. The gene calls are TRBV5-4 and TRBJ2-1; 13 bases match TRBD2. From germline, CDR1 is SGHNT and CDR2 YYREEE (reference sequence). J gave up 2 bases and V 4 bases, and 6 bases lay outside the gene matches. CDR3 length: 17 amino acids. DNA of the CDR3: TGTGCCAGCAGCCCAGGACTAGCGGGGGATACCTACAATGAGCAGTTCTTC. Amino acid sequence: CASSPGLAGDTYNEQFF. Full variable domain (outside the CDR3, taken from reference TRBV5-4 and TRBJ2-1): ETGVTQSPTHLIKTRGQQVTLRCSSQSGHNTVSWYQQALGQGPQFIFQYYREEENGRGNFPPRFSGLQFPNYSSELNVNALELDDSALYLCASSPGLAGDTYNEQFFGPGTRLTVL.

CDR3 nucleotide sequence: TGTGCCAGCAGTTCAGGGGGAAACAATCAGCCCCAGCATTTT. It encodes CASSSGGNNQPQHF. The rearrangement uses TRBV2 and TRBJ1-5; 7 positions agree with TRBD1. V dropped 5 bases and J dropped 3; count of bases not matched to a gene: 4. The germline CDR1 and CDR2 sequences are SNHLY and FYNNEI. The CDR3 spans 14 residues. Complete variable domain (other parts from reference TRBV2 and TRBJ1-5): EPEVTQTPSHQVTQMGQEVILRCVPISNHLYFYWYRQILGQKVEFLVSFYNNEISEKSEIFDDQFSVERPDGSNFTLKIRSTKLEDSAMYFCASSSGGNNQPQHFGDGTRLSIL.

In this sample, this clone turned up once. The chain uses TRBV10-3 and TRBJ2-7; the match to TRBD1 covers 9 bases. The junction had 7 bases not matched to a gene; V was cut back by 7 bases and J by 6 bases. This CDR3 spans 13 amino acids. In germline, CDR1 is ENHRY, CDR2 SYGVKD. Written as DNA, the CDR3 is TGTGCCATCATTCCGGACAGGGGATCCGAGCAGTACTTC. Translated: CAIIPDRGSEQYF.